This T cell receptor (beta chain) was identified during a study of blood T cell repertoires in COVID-19. Study overall: Acute-phase and convalescent COVID-19 samples originated in the United States, Italy and Spain.

How the authors handled the data: Estimation of nucleated cell counts relied on the amplification of reference gene primers. The data were produced by immunoSEQ multiplex PCR, yet TCRdb's version contains in-frame clones alone and is incomplete. D and trimming were read from the DNA, whereas the V and J calls and clone size are those reported in that table. The table includes about 670,000 clones, 90% detected once. Losses at the gene ends were 5 bases for V and 0 bases for J; bases not matched to a gene: 11. Germline V gene lookup returns CDR1 MGHRA and CDR2 YSYEKL. The length of the CDR3 is 17 residues.

Sequencing used peripheral blood. The J gene is TRBJ1-1, the V gene TRBV4-1; 8 nucleotides agree with TRBD1. This receptor was obtained from a woman between 18 and 29 years old with acute or convalescent COVID-19. The CDR3 bases are TGCGCCAGCAGCGACGCCCCCGGACAGGGTATGAACACTGAAGCTTTCTTT. Protein sequence: CASSDAPGQGMNTEAFF.